This entry lists 5 T cell receptor beta chains sequenced from one sample in a study of blood T cell repertoires in COVID-19. Only in-frame clones appear in the TCRdb table, and some are missing; sequencing was by immunoSEQ multiplex PCR. The sample consists of roughly 150,000 clones, 89% of them appearing once. The material sequenced was peripheral blood. Receptors originate from a man aged 60 to 75 with acute or convalescent COVID-19.

This chain links TRBV6-5 with TRBJ1-5; the match to TRBD1 covers 8 bases. CDR3 length: 13 amino acids. From germline, CDR1 is MNHEY and CDR2 SVGAGI. V was clipped by 10 bases and J by 7 bases; unmatched bases: 9. The CDR3 nucleotides are TGTGCCACCAAAGAGACAGGGGACCAGCCCCAGCATTTT. Translating it yields CATKETGDQPQHF.

This clone showed up just a few times. The chain couples TRBV7-9 to TRBJ1-2; 11 nucleotides match TRBD1. CDR3 length: 14 amino acids. The V and J ends lost 4 bases and 7 bases, in that order; junction bases with no gene match: 5. Germline V gives CDR1 SEHNR, CDR2 FQNEAQ (reference sequence). This CDR3 reads CASSSTGQGAGYTF. The CDR3 nucleotides are TGTGCCAGCAGCTCCACCGGACAGGGGGCTGGCTACACCTTC.

In its sample, this clone was seen a few times. The rearrangement uses TRBV7-2 and TRBJ2-7, with D possibly matching TRBD2 (5 bases). Germline values: CDR1 SGHTA, CDR2 FQGNSA. The V end was cut by 3 bases, the J end by 4 bases, with 10 bases between. The CDR3 loop spans 13 amino acids. DNA for the CDR3: TGTGCCAGCAGCTTTGGACTTGCATACGAGCAGTACTTC. This encodes CASSFGLAYEQYF. Filled out from reference TRBV7-2 and TRBJ2-7, the complete variable domain reads GAGVSQSPSNKVTEKGKDVELRCDPISGHTALYWYRQSLGQGLEFLIYFQGNSAPDKSGLPSDRFSAERTGGSVSTLTIQRTQQEDSAVYLCASSFGLAYEQYFGPGTRLTVT.

This chain joins TRBV7-9 and TRBJ2-3; a weak D match, TRBD1 (6 bases). The germline V gene has CDR1 SEHNR and CDR2 FQNEAQ (reference sequence). Trimming shortened V by 7 bases and J by 4 bases, and 27 bases separated the two germline ends. The CDR3 is made up of 18 amino acids. The CDR3 nucleotides read TGTGCCAGCACTACTTACAGTGGAACACTTAAGGGGGCAGATACGCAGTATTTT. Translated: CASTTYSGTLKGADTQYF.

The chain couples TRBV4-3 to TRBJ1-2; perhaps TRBD1 as D (6 bases). CDR3 length: 14 amino acids. Germline V lookup: CDR1 LGHNA, CDR2 YSLEER. V was cut by 0 bases and J by 6 bases, with 11 bases left in between. The CDR3 here is CASSQDHTGHGYTF. In DNA form, the CDR3 reads TGCGCCAGCAGCCAAGATCACACAGGGCATGGCTACACCTTC.